Presented here are 6 T cell receptor beta chains from one specimen sequenced in a study of blood T cells in healthy people across ages. Sample-barcoded 5' priming and a J-beta primer mix drove a second PCR of about 6 to 12 cycles. TCRdb fed the 5' RACE reads into MiXCR, producing one record per CDR3 protein. The table shows roughly 720,000 distinct CDR3 sequences, with 53% occurring only once. Sequenced sample: blood. These receptors were obtained from a man at least 80 years old in good health.

The chain carries TRBV9 and TRBJ1-2, with 7 bases aligning to TRBD1. This CDR3 comprises 14 residues. Unmatched junction bases numbered 10, after V lost 6 bases and J lost 5 bases. CDR1 is SGDLS and CDR2 is YYNGEE in the germline V gene. CDR3 bases: TGTGCCAGCAACCGACAGGGTTCCGCTTATGGCTACACCTTC. As protein: CASNRQGSAYGYTF. Full variable domain (outside the CDR3, taken from reference TRBV9 and TRBJ1-2): DSGVTQTPKHLITATGQRVTLRCSPRSGDLSVYWYQQSLDQGLQFLIQYYNGEERAKGNILERFSAQQFPDLHSELNLSSLELGDSALYFCASNRQGSAYGYTFGSGTRLTVV.

The CDR3 nucleotides are TGCAGCGTCAGACAGAACTATGGCTACACCTTC. This gives the protein CSVRQNYGYTF. This rearrangement joins TRBV29-1 to TRBJ1-2; D might be TRBD1 (5 bases). The CDR3 contains 11 residues. Trimming took 6 bases from V and 2 from J, leaving 7 bases between them. The germline CDR1 and CDR2 sequences are SQVTM and ANQGSEA.

V gene TRBV2 combines with J gene TRBJ1-1, with D possibly TRBD1 on 6 matching bases. V was clipped by 7 bases and J by 8 bases, with 11 bases between them. CDR1 and CDR2 from the germline V gene are SNHLY and FYNNEI. The CDR3 covers 11 residues. The CDR3 protein is CASNYRDEAFF. For the CDR3, the DNA is TGTGCCAGCAACTACAGGGACGAAGCTTTCTTT.

The rearrangement joins TRBV24-1 to TRBJ2-1; D possibly corresponds to TRBD1 (5 bases). Germline lookup yields CDR1 KGHDR and CDR2 SFDVKD. V lost 5 bases, J lost 5 bases, and 6 bases lay in between. The CDR3 spans 12 residues. CDR3 sequence reads: CATSGQNNEQFF. As DNA, the CDR3 is TGTGCCACCAGTGGACAGAACAATGAGCAGTTCTTC.

This clonotype occurred a few times. The rearrangement joins TRBV6-2 or TRBV6-3 to TRBJ2-7; D is undetermined. V was shortened by 2 bases and J by 6 bases, with 8 bases between the two germline ends. The germline V gene encodes CDR1 MNHEY and CDR2 SVGEGT. CDR3 length: 12 amino acids. CDR3 residues: CASSYRAGEQYF. The CDR3 region has the DNA TGTGCCAGCAGTTACAGGGCAGGCGAGCAGTACTTC.

This chain connects TRBV14 to TRBJ1-5; D might be TRBD1 (5 bases). V lost 3 bases and J 2 bases, leaving 8 bases between the germline ends. Germline V gene sequence: CDR1 SGHDN, CDR2 FVKESK. This CDR3 has 14 residues. In DNA form, the CDR3 reads TGTGCCAGCAGCCACGTAGGGGGCAATCAGCCCCAGCATTTT. As protein: CASSHVGGNQPQHF. Together with reference TRBV14 and TRBJ1-5, the CDR3 gives the full variable domain: EAGVTQFPSHSVIEKGQTVTLRCDPISGHDNLYWYRRVMGKEIKFLLHFVKESKQDESGMPNNRFLAERTGGTYSTLKVQPAELEDSGVYFCASSHVGGNQPQHFGDGTRLSIL.